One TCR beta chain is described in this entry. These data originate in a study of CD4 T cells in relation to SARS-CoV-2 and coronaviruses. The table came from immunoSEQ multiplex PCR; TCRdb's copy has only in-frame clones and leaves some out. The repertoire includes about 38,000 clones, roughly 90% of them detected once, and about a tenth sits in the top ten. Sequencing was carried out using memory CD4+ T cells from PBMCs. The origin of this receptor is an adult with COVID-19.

This CDR3 is CASSGGANYGYTF. CDR3 nucleotide sequence: TGTGCCAGCAGTGGTGGGGCTAACTATGGCTACACCTTC. The genes are TRBV2 and TRBJ1-2; D is unresolved. This CDR3 region has 13 residues. Germline V lookup: CDR1 SNHLY, CDR2 FYNNEI. Trimming stripped 4 bases from V and 0 bases from J, with 6 bases between.